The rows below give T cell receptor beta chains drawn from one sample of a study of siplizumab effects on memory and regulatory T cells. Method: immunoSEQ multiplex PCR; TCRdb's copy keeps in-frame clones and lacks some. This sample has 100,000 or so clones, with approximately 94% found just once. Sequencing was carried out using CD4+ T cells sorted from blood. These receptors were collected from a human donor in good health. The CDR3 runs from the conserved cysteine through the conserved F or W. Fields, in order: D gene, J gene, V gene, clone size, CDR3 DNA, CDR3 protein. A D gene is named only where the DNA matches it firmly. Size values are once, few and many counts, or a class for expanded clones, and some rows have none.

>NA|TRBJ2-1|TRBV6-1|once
TGTGCCAGCAGCCCAATTAACAATGAGCAGTTCTTC
CASSPINNEQFF
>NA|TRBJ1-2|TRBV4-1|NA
TGCGCCAGCAGCCCGCAACAGGGTCTGTATGGCTACACCTTC
CASSPQQGLYGYTF
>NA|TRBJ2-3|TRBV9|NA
TGTGCCAGCAGCGGAGCCCCAGGGACACGAGATACGCAGTATTTT
CASSGAPGTRDTQYF
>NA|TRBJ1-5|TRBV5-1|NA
TGCGCCAGCAGCTTGGGGTCAGGCGGGGCCCAGCATTTT
CASSLGSGGAQHF
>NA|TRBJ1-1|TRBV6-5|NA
TGTGCCAGCAGGAACCCCCGGGACGGCACTGAAGCTTTCTTT
CASRNPRDGTEAFF
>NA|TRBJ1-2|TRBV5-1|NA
TGCGCCAGCAGCCCCGGGAACTATGGCTACACCTTC
CASSPGNYGYTF
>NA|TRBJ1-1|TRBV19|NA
TGTGCCAGTAGTAGAACCACAGGGTTGGGGACTGGGGGAGACACTGAAGCTTTCTTT
CASSRTTGLGTGGDTEAFF
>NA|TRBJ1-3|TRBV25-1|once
TGTGCCAGCAGAGACAATCTGGGTGGAAACACCATATATTTT
CASRDNLGGNTIYF
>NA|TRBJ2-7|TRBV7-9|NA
TGTGCCAGCAGCCCCCAGGGGGAGCAGTACTTC
CASSPQGEQYF
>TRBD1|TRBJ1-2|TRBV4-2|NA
TGTGCCAGCAGCCCGTCCCGGGACAGGATAGCTAACTATGGCTACACCTTC
CASSPSRDRIANYGYTF
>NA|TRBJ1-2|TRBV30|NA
TGTGCAACCGTAACAGACTATCCAAACTATGGCTACACCTTC
CATVTDYPNYGYTF
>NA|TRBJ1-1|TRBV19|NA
TGTGCCAGTAGTCAAAGCAGGGGCTCCACTGAAGCTTTCTTT
CASSQSRGSTEAFF
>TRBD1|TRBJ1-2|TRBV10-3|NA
TGTGCCATCAGTGAGTCAGGGGACAGGGGGTCCTGGGGCTACACCTTC
CAISESGDRGSWGYTF
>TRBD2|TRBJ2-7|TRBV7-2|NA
TGTGCCAGCAGCTTTAGCGGGAGGGCCCGTGAGCAGTACTTC
CASSFSGRAREQYF
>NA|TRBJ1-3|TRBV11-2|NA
TGTGCCAGCAGCTCCTACCGTGGCTCTGGAAACACCATATATTTT
CASSSYRGSGNTIYF
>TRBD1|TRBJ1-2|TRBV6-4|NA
TGTGCCAGCAGCGACGGACAGGGTAGACGCTACACCTTC
CASSDGQGRRYTF
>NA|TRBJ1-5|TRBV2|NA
TGTGCCAGCAGTCGCAACTTAAGTAGCAATCAGCCCCAGCATTTT
CASSRNLSSNQPQHF